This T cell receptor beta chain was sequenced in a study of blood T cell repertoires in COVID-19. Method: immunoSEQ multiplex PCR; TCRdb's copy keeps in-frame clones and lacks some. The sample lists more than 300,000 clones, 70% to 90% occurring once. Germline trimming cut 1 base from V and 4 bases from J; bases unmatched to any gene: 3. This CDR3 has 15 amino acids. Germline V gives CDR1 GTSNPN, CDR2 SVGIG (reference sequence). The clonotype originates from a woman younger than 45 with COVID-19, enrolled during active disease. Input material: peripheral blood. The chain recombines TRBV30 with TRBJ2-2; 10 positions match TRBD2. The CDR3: CAWSARLAGTGELFF. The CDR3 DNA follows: TGTGCCTGGAGTGCCCGACTAGCGGGCACCGGGGAGCTGTTTTTT.